This section outlines one T cell receptor (beta chain) sequence together with its context. The data are from a study of blood T cell repertoires in COVID-19. Study-level information: Donors in the United States, Italy and Spain gave samples during acute or convalescent COVID-19. PBMCs, B-cell-depleted T cells, or T cells provided the cDNA or gDNA that made up the material.

V dropped 2 bases and J dropped 4; count of bases not matched to a gene: 8. The CDR3 is 16 amino acids. Germline V gene sequence: CDR1 MNHEY, CDR2 SVGEGT. Authors' data handling: Quantification of nucleated cells was approximated via reference gene primer amplification. This table comes from immunoSEQ multiplex PCR, and its TCRdb copy is limited to in-frame clones, with some not included. That table is the source of V, J and clone size, and D and trimming were worked out from the DNA. The data contain fewer than 60,000 clones, around 80% of them singletons. This sequence originates from a human donor in a cohort sampled during active COVID-19. Sequenced: peripheral blood. J is TRBJ1-1 and V is TRBV6-2 or TRBV6-3, with 9 positions matching TRBD1. CDR3 DNA sequence: TGTGCCAGCAGTTACCGGGGACAGGGAGTGAGCACTGAAGCTTTCTTT. Translation: CASSYRGQGVSTEAFF.